Listed here are 5 T cell receptor beta chains from one sample, sequenced in a study of shared clonotypes between healthy human individuals. Terminally differentiated effector memory CD45RA+ cells were excluded from the naive CD8 cells, which were CD45RO-negative and positively selected for CCR7. The repertoire was sequenced with immunoSEQ multiplex PCR; TCRdb's copy has only in-frame clones and lacks some. The sample contains 700,000 to 950,000 clones, about 96% of which appear only once. The sample consisted of naive CD8+ T cells sorted from blood. Receptor source: a man aged 25-40 years in good health.

The chain carries TRBV5-5 and TRBJ2-7, with D possibly TRBD1 on 5 matching bases. V was shortened by 1 base and J by 2 bases, with 13 bases between the two germline ends. Germline CDR1 and CDR2: SGHKS and YYEKEE (reference sequence). CDR3 length: 15 amino acids. CDR3 sequence (DNA): TGTGCCAGCAGCTTGTCTGTCAGGGTACCCTACGAGCAGTACTTC. It translates to CASSLSVRVPYEQYF.

The rearrangement uses TRBV7-3 and TRBJ2-3; perhaps TRBD1 as D (5 bases). The V gene's germline CDR1 is SGHTA and CDR2 FQGTGA. The CDR3 length is 15 residues. The V gene lost 0 bases and the J gene lost 0 bases, with 7 bases spanning the gap. The CDR3 here is CASSLTHRSTDTQYF. Written as DNA, the CDR3 is TGTGCCAGCAGCTTAACTCACAGGAGCACAGATACGCAGTATTTT. Full variable domain (missing parts from reference TRBV7-3 and TRBJ2-3): GAGVSQTPSNKVTEKGKYVELRCDPISGHTALYWYRQSLGQGPEFLIYFQGTGAADDSGLPNDRFFAVRPEGSVSTLKIQRTERGDSAVYLCASSLTHRSTDTQYFGPGTRLTVL.

The chain carries TRBV7-6 and TRBJ2-7; 8 bases match TRBD2. The germline gives CDR1 SGHVS, CDR2 FNYEAQ. Germline trimming cut 2 bases from V and 0 bases from J; bases unmatched to any gene: 6. The CDR3 has 16 residues. The CDR3 nucleotides read TGTGCCAGCAGCTTATTAGCGGGACGGAGCTCCTACGAGCAGTACTTC. This gives the protein CASSLLAGRSSYEQYF.

The chain combines TRBV10-3 with TRBJ2-7; D tentatively reads TRBD1 or TRBD2 (5 bases each). Trimming cost V 7 bases and J 4 bases, with 17 bases left between them. The CDR3 contains 14 residues. Germline CDR1 and CDR2: ENHRY and SYGVKD. The chain's CDR3 is CAITGTPDGYEQYF. For the CDR3, the DNA is TGTGCCATCACCGGGACCCCCGATGGGTACGAGCAGTACTTC.

CDR3 DNA: TGTGCCAGCAGACGCCGGGACAGGGGTGATGGCTACACCTTC. It yields the protein CASRRRDRGDGYTF. This rearrangement joins TRBV27 to TRBJ1-2; TRBD1 matches 10 bases. This CDR3 comprises 14 residues. V trimming: 6 bases; J trimming: 6 bases; junction bases outside the gene matches: 7. Germline CDR1 MNHEY, CDR2 SMNVEV (reference sequence).